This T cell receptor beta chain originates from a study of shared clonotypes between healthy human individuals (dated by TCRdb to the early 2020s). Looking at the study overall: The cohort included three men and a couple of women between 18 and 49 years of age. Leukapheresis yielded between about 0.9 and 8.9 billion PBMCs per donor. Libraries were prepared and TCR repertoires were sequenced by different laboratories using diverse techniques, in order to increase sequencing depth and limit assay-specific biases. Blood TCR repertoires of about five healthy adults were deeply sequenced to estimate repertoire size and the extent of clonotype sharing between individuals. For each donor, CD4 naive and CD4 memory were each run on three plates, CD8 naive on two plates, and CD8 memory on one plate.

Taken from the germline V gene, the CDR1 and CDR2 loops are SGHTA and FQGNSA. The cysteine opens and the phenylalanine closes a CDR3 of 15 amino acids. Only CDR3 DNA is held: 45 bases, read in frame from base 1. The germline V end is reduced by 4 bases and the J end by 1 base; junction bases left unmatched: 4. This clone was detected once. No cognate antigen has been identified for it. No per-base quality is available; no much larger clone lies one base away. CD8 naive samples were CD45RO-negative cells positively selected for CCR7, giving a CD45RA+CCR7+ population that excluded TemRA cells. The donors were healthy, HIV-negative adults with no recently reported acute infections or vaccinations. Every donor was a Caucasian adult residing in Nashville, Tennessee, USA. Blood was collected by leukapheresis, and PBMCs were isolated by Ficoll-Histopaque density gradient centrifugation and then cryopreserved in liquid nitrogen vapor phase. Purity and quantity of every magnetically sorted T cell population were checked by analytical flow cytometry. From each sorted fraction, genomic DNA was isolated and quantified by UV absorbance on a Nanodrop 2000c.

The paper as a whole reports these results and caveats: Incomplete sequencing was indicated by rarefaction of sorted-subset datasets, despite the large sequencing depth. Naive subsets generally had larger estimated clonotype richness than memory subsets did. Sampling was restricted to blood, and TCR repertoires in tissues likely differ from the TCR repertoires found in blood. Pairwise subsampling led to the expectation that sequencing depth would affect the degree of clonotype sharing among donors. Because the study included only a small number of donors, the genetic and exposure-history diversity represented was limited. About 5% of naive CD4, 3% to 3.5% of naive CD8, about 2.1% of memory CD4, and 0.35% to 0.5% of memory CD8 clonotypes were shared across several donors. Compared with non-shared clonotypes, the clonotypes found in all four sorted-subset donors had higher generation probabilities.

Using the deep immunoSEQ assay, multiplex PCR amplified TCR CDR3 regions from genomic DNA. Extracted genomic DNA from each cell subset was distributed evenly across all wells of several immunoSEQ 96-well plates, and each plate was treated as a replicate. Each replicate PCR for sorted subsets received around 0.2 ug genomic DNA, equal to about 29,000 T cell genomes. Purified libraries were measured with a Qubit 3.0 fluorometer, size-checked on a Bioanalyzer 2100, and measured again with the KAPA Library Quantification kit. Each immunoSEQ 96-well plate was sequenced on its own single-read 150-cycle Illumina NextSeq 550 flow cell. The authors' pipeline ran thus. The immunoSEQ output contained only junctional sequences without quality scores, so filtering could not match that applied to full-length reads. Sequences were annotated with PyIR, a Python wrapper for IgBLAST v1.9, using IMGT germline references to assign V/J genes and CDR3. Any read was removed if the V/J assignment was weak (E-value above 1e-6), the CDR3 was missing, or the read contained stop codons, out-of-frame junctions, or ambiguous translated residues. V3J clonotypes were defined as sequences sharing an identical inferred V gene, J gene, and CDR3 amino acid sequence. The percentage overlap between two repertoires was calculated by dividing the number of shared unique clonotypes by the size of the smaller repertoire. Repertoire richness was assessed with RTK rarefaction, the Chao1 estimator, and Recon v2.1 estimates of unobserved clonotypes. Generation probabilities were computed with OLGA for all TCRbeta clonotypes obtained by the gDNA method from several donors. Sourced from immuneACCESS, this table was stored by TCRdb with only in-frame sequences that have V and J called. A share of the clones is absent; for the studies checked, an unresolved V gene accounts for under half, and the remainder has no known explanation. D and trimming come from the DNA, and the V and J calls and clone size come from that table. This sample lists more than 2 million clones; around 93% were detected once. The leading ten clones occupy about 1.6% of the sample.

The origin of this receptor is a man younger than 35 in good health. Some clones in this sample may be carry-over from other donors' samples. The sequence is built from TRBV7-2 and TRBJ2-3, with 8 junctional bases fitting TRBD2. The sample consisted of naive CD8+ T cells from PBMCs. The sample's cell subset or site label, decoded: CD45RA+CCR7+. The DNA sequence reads TGTGCCAGCAGCTCCCGGGGGGGCGGCACAGATACGCAGTATTTT. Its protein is CASSSRGGGTDTQYF. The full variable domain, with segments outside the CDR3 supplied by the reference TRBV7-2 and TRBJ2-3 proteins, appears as GAGVSQSPSNKVTEKGKDVELRCDPISGHTALYWYRQSLGQGLEFLIYFQGNSAPDKSGLPSDRFSAERTGGSVSTLTIQRTQQEDSAVYLCASSSRGGGTDTQYFGPGTRLTVL.